This T cell receptor beta chain was found in a study of CXCR3-negative and CXCR3-positive naive CD8 T cells. Overall study results and limits: Researchers report that CXCR3-positive naive cells carry more hydrophobic TRB CDR3s than CXCR3-negative naive cells. Fresh PBMCs were used in most assays, and CXCR3 expression partially decreased after cryopreservation. Memory, not naive, CXCR3-negative and CXCR3-positive cells differed in TRBV-TRBJ usage. Diversity in memory CD8+ cells fell much lower than the comparably high levels seen in both naive subsets.

Concerning this clonotype: Its antigen is unidentified.

The method, 5' RACE with UMI labels, was used to prepare the TRB cDNA libraries. For each CDR3 protein, TCRdb gives one entry from its re-call of the 5' RACE reads, without DNA. Its table records about 130,000 distinct CDR3 sequences. This CDR3 is built from 15 residues. Germline V lookup: CDR1 LNHDA, CDR2 SQIVND (reference sequence). This TCR was recovered from a human donor in good health. Some clones in this sample may be carry-over from other donors' samples. The chain employs TRBV19 and TRBJ1-2. Sample: naive CXCR3+ CD8+ T cells from blood. Subset noted: CD45RO-CCR7+CD27+CD95- naive CD8+ T cells expressing CXCR3 (TNR3+). CDR3 in amino acids: CASSISRAVEYGYTF.